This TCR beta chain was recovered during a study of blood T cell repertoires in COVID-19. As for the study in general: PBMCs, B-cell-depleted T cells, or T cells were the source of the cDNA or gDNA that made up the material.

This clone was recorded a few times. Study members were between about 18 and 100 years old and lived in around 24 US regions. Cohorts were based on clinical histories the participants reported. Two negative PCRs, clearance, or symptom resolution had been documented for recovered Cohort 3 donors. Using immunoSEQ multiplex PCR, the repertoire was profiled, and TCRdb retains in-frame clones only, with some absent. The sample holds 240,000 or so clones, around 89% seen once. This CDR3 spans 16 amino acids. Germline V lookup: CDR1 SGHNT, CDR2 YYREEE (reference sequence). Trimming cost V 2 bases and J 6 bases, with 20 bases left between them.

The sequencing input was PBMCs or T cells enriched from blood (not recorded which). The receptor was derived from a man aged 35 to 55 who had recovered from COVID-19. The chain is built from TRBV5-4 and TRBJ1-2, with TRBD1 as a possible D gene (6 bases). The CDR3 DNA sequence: TGTGCCAGCAGCTTCGGCGCACCGCGCAGGGGACATGGCTACACCTTC. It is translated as CASSFGAPRRGHGYTF. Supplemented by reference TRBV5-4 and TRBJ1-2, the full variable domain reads ETGVTQSPTHLIKTRGQQVTLRCSSQSGHNTVSWYQQALGQGPQFIFQYYREEENGRGNFPPRFSGLQFPNYSSELNVNALELDDSALYLCASSFGAPRRGHGYTFGSGTRLTVV.